This note documents a single TCR beta chain sequence. Its antigen remains unidentified. Method: immunoSEQ multiplex PCR; TCRdb's copy keeps in-frame clones and lacks some. The profile shows some 74,000 clones, roughly 90% of them singletons. This specimen comes from a study of OX40 agonist ivuxolimab in advanced cancers. Study-wide context: Intravenous ivuxolimab was administered to patients every 2 weeks at 0.01 to 10 mg/kg. A diagnosis of hepatocellular carcinoma, melanoma, renal cell or head and neck cancer was present in dose-escalation patients.

Germline CDR1 is LNHNV and CDR2 is YYDKDF (reference sequence). The germline V and J ends were trimmed by 0 bases and 7 bases, with 7 bases remaining between them. The CDR3 contains 12 residues. The study's findings and limits: Blood T cells, both CD4+ and CD8+, expanded clonally by week 6 at 0.1 to 3.0 mg/kg. Near-lowest levels of clonal expansion characterized partial responders at 0.1-3.0 mg/kg.

The specimen was CD4+ or CD8+ T cells sorted from blood, collected in a trial of the OX40 agonist ivuxolimab. J is TRBJ2-7 and V is TRBV15, with D perhaps matching TRBD2 (5 bases). This clonotype was obtained from an adult with an advanced solid tumor such as melanoma, head and neck, liver or kidney cancer. The CDR3 protein is CATSREGDEQYF. CDR3 coding DNA: TGTGCCACCAGCAGAGAGGGAGATGAGCAGTACTTC.